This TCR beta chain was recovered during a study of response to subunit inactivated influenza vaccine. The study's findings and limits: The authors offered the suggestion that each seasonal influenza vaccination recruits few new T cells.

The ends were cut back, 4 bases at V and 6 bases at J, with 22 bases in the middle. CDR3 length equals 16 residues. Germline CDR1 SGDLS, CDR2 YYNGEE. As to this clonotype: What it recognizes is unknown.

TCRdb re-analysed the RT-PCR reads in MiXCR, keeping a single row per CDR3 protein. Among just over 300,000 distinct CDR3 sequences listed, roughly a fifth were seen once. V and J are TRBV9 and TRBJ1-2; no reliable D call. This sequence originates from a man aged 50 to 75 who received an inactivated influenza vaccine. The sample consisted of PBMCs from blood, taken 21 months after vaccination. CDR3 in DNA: TGTGCCAGCAGCCTTATGTCCACAGTCCTCCGGGATGGCTACACCTTC. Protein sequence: CASSLMSTVLRDGYTF.